The entry below describes one TCR beta chain. PCR primers comprised 60 Vbeta and 13 Jbeta primers. TCRdb's copy holds only in-frame clones and misses some; the assay was immunoSEQ multiplex PCR. Here the sample spans 90,000 to 130,000 clones, more than 70% being singletons. From germline, CDR1 is SGHNT and CDR2 YYREEE (reference sequence). The CDR3 length is 16 residues. The V end lost 2 bases, the J end lost 0 bases, and 15 bases lay between the germline ends. The source of the sample is a study of cytomegalovirus exposure and HLA in healthy donors. This chain uses TRBV5-4 with TRBJ2-7; a weak D match, TRBD1 (6 bases). This clonotype was sampled from an older woman in good health and CMV-seropositive. The sequenced sample was PBMCs. CDR3 sequence (DNA): TGTGCCAGCAGCTTAGGACAGTCTCTTTACTCCTACGAGCAGTACTTC. It translates to CASSLGQSLYSYEQYF.